These 9 T cell receptor beta chains came from one sample sequenced in a study of blood T cell repertoires in COVID-19. The protocol was immunoSEQ multiplex PCR, while the TCRdb copy is restricted to in-frame clones and leaves out a portion. This table has tens of thousands of clones, about four fifths appearing once. The specimen was PBMCs or T cells enriched from blood (not recorded which). The source of these receptors is a woman aged 40 to 50 with acute COVID-19.

The chain couples TRBV5-4 to TRBJ1-2; 9 nucleotides match TRBD1. The germline gives CDR1 SGHNT, CDR2 YYREEE (reference sequence). The V gene end was trimmed by 1 base and the J gene end by 3 bases; junction bases not matched to a gene: 4. This CDR3 region has 15 residues. In DNA, the CDR3 is TGTGCCAGCAGCTTGAACAGGGGGCAACACTATGGCTACACCTTC. This sequence encodes CASSLNRGQHYGYTF.

This clone was counted a few times. The chain has TRBV15 and TRBJ2-1; a possible D gene is TRBD2 (6 bases). The CDR3 is 12 residues long. Germline V gene sequence: CDR1 LNHNV, CDR2 YYDKDF (reference sequence). V was shortened by 8 bases and J by 5 bases, with 10 bases between the two germline ends. In nucleotides, the CDR3 is TGTGCCACCGGGACTGGTCACAATGAGCAGTTCTTC. Protein product: CATGTGHNEQFF. The variable domain in full, completed from reference TRBV15 and TRBJ2-1, reads DAMVIQNPRYQVTQFGKPVTLSCSQTLNHNVMYWYQQKSSQAPKLLFHYYDKDFNNEADTPDNFQSRRPNTSFCFLDIRSPGLGDTAMYLCATGTGHNEQFFGPGTRLTVL.

The chain couples TRBV6-4 to TRBJ1-2, with TRBD1 identical over 7 bases. The trim removed 0 bases at V and 10 bases at J, leaving 8 bases unmatched. The length of the CDR3 is 14 residues. CDR1 and CDR2 from the germline V gene are MRHNA and SNTAGT. This chain's CDR3 is CASSDSEGASVYTF. The DNA for the CDR3 is TGTGCCAGCAGTGACTCGGAGGGGGCTAGTGTCTACACCTTC.

This chain's CDR3 is CASSPRTGGNSPLHF. CDR3 DNA: TGTGCCAGCAGCCCCAGGACAGGGGGTAATTCACCCCTCCACTTT. This chain links TRBV9 with TRBJ1-6; 10 nucleotides match TRBD1. The length of the CDR3 is 15 residues. J lost 6 bases, V lost 4 bases, and 4 bases had no gene match. Germline assignment: CDR1 SGDLS and CDR2 YYNGEE.

This clone was seen a single time. This chain joins TRBV6-6 and TRBJ1-2; D possibly corresponds to TRBD1 (6 bases). The CDR3 spans 14 residues. Germline-derived CDR1 and CDR2 are MNHNY and SVGAGI (reference sequence). V shed 4 bases and J shed 3 bases, with 12 bases lying between them. This CDR3 reads CASSWTVSDYGYTF. The CDR3 bases are TGTGCCAGCAGTTGGACAGTGAGTGACTATGGCTACACCTTC.

V and J are TRBV19 and TRBJ2-2; 7 bases are shared with TRBD1. J gave up 5 bases and V 9 bases, and 9 bases lay outside the gene matches. The germline CDR1 and CDR2 sequences are LNHDA and SQIVND (reference sequence). This CDR3 is built from 14 residues. In DNA form, the CDR3 reads TGTGCCAGCTCGGGACAGCCTCCAACCGGGGAGCTGTTTTTT. This encodes CASSGQPPTGELFF. The full variable domain, its missing parts supplied by reference TRBV19 and TRBJ2-2, is DGGITQSPKYLFRKEGQNVTLSCEQNLNHDAMYWYRQDPGQGLRLIYYSQIVNDFQKGDIAEGYSVSREKKESFPLTVTSAQKNPTAFYLCASSGQPPTGELFFGEGSRLTVL.

The gene calls are TRBV19 and TRBJ1-5, with 9 bases that match TRBD1. Looked up from germline, CDR1 is LNHDA and CDR2 is SQIVND (reference sequence). CDR3 size: 17 residues. The V gene end was trimmed by 4 bases and the J gene end by 1 base; junction bases not matched to a gene: 8. CDR3: CASSTTGQGISNQPQHF. The DNA of the CDR3 is TGTGCCAGTAGTACGACTGGACAGGGGATAAGCAATCAGCCCCAGCATTTT.

The J gene is TRBJ2-1, the V gene TRBV12-3 or TRBV12-4; D unresolved. V was pared by 6 bases and J by 6 bases, with 6 bases between. The CDR3 length is 11 residues. CDR3 nucleotide sequence: TGTGCCAGCAGGGCCTCCAATGAGCAGTTCTTC. Protein sequence: CASRASNEQFF.

The chain carries TRBV10-3 and TRBJ1-3; weak D call: TRBD1 (5 bases). The germline V gene has CDR1 ENHRY and CDR2 SYGVKD. This CDR3 region has 14 residues. V was clipped by 7 bases and J by 4 bases, with 14 bases between them. The CDR3 DNA reads as TGTGCCATCACCGATCAGGGTACAGGAAACACCATATATTTT. Protein product: CAITDQGTGNTIYF.